Sequencing of this T cell receptor beta chain was carried out in a study of siplizumab effects on memory and regulatory T cells. Study-wide points: Siplizumab cultures yielded proliferating Tregs whose suppressive function was not confirmed. Unstimulated subsets accounted for the mapping of only a minor share of the clones that were alloreactive. An assignable phenotype, naive or memory, was missing from roughly 79-95% of proliferating CD4+ or CD8+ clones.

The table came from immunoSEQ multiplex PCR; TCRdb's copy has only in-frame clones and leaves some out. The sample has about 85,000 clones, 85% to 95% seen once. To note about this clone: Its antigen is not identified.

Germline loops: CDR1 MNHNS, CDR2 SASEGT. CDR3 size: 12 residues. Trimming took off 8 bases at V and 6 bases at J, with 11 bases between the two ends. This chain connects TRBV6-1 to TRBJ2-4; D unresolved. Sequencing input: CD8+ T cells sorted from blood. This receptor was obtained from a human donor in good health. The CDR3 bases are TGTGCCAGCGATAGGAGTACAAACATTCAGTACTTC. Amino acids: CASDRSTNIQYF.